Here is one T cell receptor (beta chain) with its context. What it binds is unknown. What was sequenced were expressed TCRB transcripts, since all of the isolated RNA had been reverse transcribed. Clones were read by immunoSEQ multiplex PCR, and TCRdb kept only the in-frame ones, dropping some. The table has 600,000 to 700,000 clones, around 11% seen once; the top ten hold 0.095% to 0.15%. Every sorted population was more than 95% pure. The data derive from a study of beta chain features in type 1 diabetes. Study results and limitations: Compared to healthy donors, patients appeared to have naive, central memory and Treg TCRB repertoires that were more alike. There were fewer insertions and more deletions at the VDJ junctions of type 1 diabetes patients. All four CD4+ subsets of Type 1 diabetes patients contained TCRB CDR3s that were moderately but significantly shorter.

V gave up 4 bases and J gave up 0 bases, with 7 bases separating them. Germline V CDR1 and CDR2: MDHEN, SYDVKM. The CDR3 loop spans 14 amino acids. The specimen was naive CD4+ T cells from blood. The sequence came from a man younger than 40 with type 1 diabetes. J is TRBJ1-3 and V is TRBV28; D is unclear. The CDR3 spells CASSSYNSGNTIYF. CDR3 sequence (DNA): TGTGCCAGCAGTTCCTACAACTCTGGAAACACCATATATTTT.